This T cell receptor beta chain was captured in a study of blood T cells in healthy people across ages. V dropped 4 bases and J dropped 5; count of bases not matched to a gene: 11. This CDR3 has 15 residues. In germline, CDR1 is SGDLS, CDR2 YYNGEE. This clonotype was counted between two and nine times. Its antigen is as yet unknown. A J-beta primer mix and a sample-barcoded 5' primer were used in a second PCR of roughly 6 to 12 cycles. TCRdb re-called the 5' RACE reads with MiXCR, one entry per CDR3 protein. The sample holds 1.6 million or so distinct CDR3 sequences; 34% are singletons and the top ten take around 11%. Whole-study findings and limits: In the absence of known donor CMV status, changes in expanded clonotypes were possibly confounded. Without sorted subsets, naive and antigen-experienced compartments could not be conclusively compared.

The sample comprised blood. V and J are TRBV9 and TRBJ2-5, with 7 bases aligning to TRBD1. This TCR was sampled from a woman in her twenties or thirties in good health. The CDR3 protein is CASSFQEGAWETQYF. The CDR3 bases are TGTGCCAGCAGCTTCCAAGAGGGGGCGTGGGAGACCCAGTACTTC.